This T cell receptor (beta chain) derives from a study of cytomegalovirus exposure and HLA in healthy donors. Findings and limits, study-wide: The authors judged a highly shared variant cluster likely a sequencing artifact.

Amplification used 60 Vbeta primers and 13 Jbeta primers. Profiled with immunoSEQ multiplex PCR; TCRdb holds only in-frame clones, not every one. The sample has about 150,000 clones; approximately 80% are singletons. With regard to this clone: The antigen is unknown.

The sequenced sample was PBMCs. This receptor was taken from a woman in her forties or fifties in good health and CMV-seropositive.

In DNA form, the CDR3 reads TGTGCCAGCAGCCGGACTTTACAAAGCACAGATACGCAGTATTTT. Protein product: CASSRTLQSTDTQYF. The chain recombines TRBV7-9 with TRBJ2-3; TRBD2 is a possible D gene (5 bases). The CDR3 has 15 amino acids. Germline CDR1 SEHNR, CDR2 FQNEAQ (reference sequence). V was cut by 5 bases and J by 0 bases, with 12 bases left in between.